The rows below give T cell receptor beta chains drawn from one sample of a study of blood T cells in healthy people across ages. TCRdb called the 5' RACE reads again in MiXCR, with one record for every CDR3 protein. The table has roughly 720,000 distinct CDR3 sequences, about 55% seen once. The source material was blood. The origin of the receptors is a man aged 80 or over in good health. CDR3s include the opening cysteine and the closing phenylalanine or tryptophan. Each record gives: clone size, V gene, J gene, D gene, CDR3 protein, CDR3 DNA. A D gene is named only where the DNA matches it firmly. Clone size appears in some rows only: once, few, many, or a class for an expanded clone.

>few|TRBV6-1|TRBJ2-7|-
CAGQTYSYEQYF
TGTGCCGGCCAGACCTATTCCTACGAGCAGTACTTC
>-|TRBV7-3|TRBJ2-3|-
CASSRWGETDTQYF
TGTGCCAGCAGTCGCTGGGGGGAGACAGATACGCAGTATTTT
>-|TRBV30|TRBJ2-5|TRBD1
CAQGQGEETQYF
TGTGCCCAGGGACAGGGGGAAGAGACCCAGTACTTC
>few|TRBV29-1|TRBJ2-2|-
CSAHTPGDTGELFF
TGCAGCGCCCACACCCCAGGGGACACCGGGGAGCTGTTTTTT
>-|TRBV5-7|TRBJ2-5|-
CASSPTHRDGRQETQYF
TGTGCCAGCAGCCCAACACACAGGGATGGGAGGCAAGAGACCCAGTACTTC
>few|TRBV5-1|TRBJ1-1|TRBD1
CATRTGGGETEAFF
TGCGCCACCCGGACAGGGGGTGGGGAGACTGAAGCTTTCTTT
>-|TRBV7-8|TRBJ2-2|-
CASSLEGSNTGELFF
TGTGCCAGCAGCTTAGAAGGGTCGAACACCGGGGAGCTGTTTTTT
>few|TRBV7-2|TRBJ2-1|-
CASSLAGNRDNEQFF
TGTGCCAGCAGCTTAGCGGGGAATAGGGACAATGAGCAGTTCTTC
>few|TRBV20-1|TRBJ2-5|TRBD2
CSASRLAGESETQYF
TGCAGTGCTAGCAGGCTAGCGGGAGAGAGTGAGACCCAGTACTTC
>-|TRBV5-5|TRBJ2-2|-
CASSPDGAGELFF
TGTGCCAGCAGCCCGGACGGAGCCGGGGAGCTGTTTTTT
>-|TRBV4-1|TRBJ2-1|TRBD1
CASSQDSSGRGHVLFF
TGCGCCAGCAGCCAAGATAGTAGTGGTAGGGGGCATGTGTTGTTCTTC
>-|TRBV11-3|TRBJ2-7|-
CASSPGALREQYF
TGTGCCAGCAGCCCGGGGGCCCTCCGGGAGCAGTACTTC
>-|TRBV20-1|TRBJ2-1|-
CSAARGGRYEQFF
TGCAGTGCTGCCCGGGGCGGACGCTACGAGCAGTTCTTC
>-|TRBV4-1|TRBJ2-7|-
CASSQDPSNVQYF
TGCGCCAGCAGCCAAGACCCTAGTAACGTGCAGTACTTC
>-|TRBV29-1|TRBJ1-6|TRBD1
CSARTGGNNSPLHF
TGCAGCGCCCGGACAGGGGGAAATAATTCACCCCTCCACTTT
>-|TRBV15|TRBJ2-7|-
CATSLDGTYEQYF
TGTGCCACCAGCTTGGACGGAACCTACGAGCAGTACTTC